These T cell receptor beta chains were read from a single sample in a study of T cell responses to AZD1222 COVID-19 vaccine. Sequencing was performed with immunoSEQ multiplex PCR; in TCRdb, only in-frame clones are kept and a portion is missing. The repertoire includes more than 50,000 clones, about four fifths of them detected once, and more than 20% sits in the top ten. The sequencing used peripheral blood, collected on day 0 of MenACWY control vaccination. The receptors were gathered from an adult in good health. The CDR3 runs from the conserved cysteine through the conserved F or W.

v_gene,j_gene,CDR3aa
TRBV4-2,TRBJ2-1,CASSQERPSGNYNEQFF
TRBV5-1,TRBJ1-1,CASSLLGVNTEAFF
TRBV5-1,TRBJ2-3,CASSLGGFTDTQYF
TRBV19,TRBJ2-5,CASSIYFGGETQYF
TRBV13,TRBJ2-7,CASSLSGTGDPVYEQYF
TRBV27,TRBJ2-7,CASRGAGTGSYEQYF
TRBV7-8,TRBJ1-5,CASSLAGGGNQPQHF
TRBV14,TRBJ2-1,CASSQDRQIQFF
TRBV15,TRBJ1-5,CATSRVGNQPQHF
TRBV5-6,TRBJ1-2,CASSLGGGYGYTF
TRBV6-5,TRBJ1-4,CASTPLGRANEKLFF
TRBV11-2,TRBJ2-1,CASSLLGGEQFF
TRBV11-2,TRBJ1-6,CASSLTYNSPLHF
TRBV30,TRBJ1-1,CAWREDRVGIMNTEAFF
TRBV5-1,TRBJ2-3,CASSLVPGSTDTQYF
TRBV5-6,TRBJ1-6,CASSLRGTGLIRNSPLHF
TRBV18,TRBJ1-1,CASSHRQGEAFF
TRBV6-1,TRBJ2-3,CASSDTPRDTQYF
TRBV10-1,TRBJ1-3,CASSDGSETISGNTIYF
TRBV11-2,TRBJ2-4,CASSLETQGAKNIQYF
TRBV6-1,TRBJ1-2,CASSDRGYGYTF
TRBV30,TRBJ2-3,CAWTPGSDTQYF
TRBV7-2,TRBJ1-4,CASSLEGQGNEKLFF
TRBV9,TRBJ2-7,CASSPGPALGYEQYF
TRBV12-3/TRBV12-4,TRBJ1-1,CASSSGTEAFF
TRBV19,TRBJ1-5,CASSPKRANQPQHF
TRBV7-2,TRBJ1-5,CASSPSTGANQPQHF
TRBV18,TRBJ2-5,CASHTGTGPPETQYF
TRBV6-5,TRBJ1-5,CASTDLGLANQPQHF
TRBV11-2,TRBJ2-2,CASSKGRSGELFF
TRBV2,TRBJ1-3,CASSPRTSGNTIYF
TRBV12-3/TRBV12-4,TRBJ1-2,CASSLDRRVGYTF
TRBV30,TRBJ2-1,CAWSAGLAGGDEQFF
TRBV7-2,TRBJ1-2,CASSLAPGQGKIF
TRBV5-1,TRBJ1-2,CASSLERTGPNYGYTF
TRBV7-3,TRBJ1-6,CASSSAGPKGLTNSPLHF
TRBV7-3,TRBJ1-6,CASSLGVNSPLHF
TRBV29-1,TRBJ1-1,CSVGTVAGASTEAFF
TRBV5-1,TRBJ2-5,CASSGSRLVWETQYF
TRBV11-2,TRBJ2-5,CASSPGLAETQYF
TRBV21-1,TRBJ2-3,CAPRRELIGDTQYF
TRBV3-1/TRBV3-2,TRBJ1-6,CASSQSGTGWSPLHF
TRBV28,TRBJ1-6,CASRSTGSNSPLHF
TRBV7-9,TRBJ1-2,CAIWEYYGYTF
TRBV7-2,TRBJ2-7,CASSLVFGSGGQYF
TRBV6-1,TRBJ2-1,CASSEAGLADSYNEQFF
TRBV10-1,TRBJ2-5,CASSESGPGQETQYF